The 18 T cell receptor beta chains given below trace back to one sample, sequenced in a study of T cells in Graves' hyperthyroidism and ophthalmopathy. TCR beta CDR3 regions were amplified from RNA transcripts. With the HTBI primer set, the TCR CDR3 went through a first round of RT-PCR. Each CDR3 protein is one row after TCRdb ran MiXCR on the multiplex PCR reads. The sample consists of about 350,000 distinct CDR3 sequences, around 13% of them appearing once. The sample consisted of blood. All receptors come from a young woman with Graves' hyperthyroidism.

The V and J genes are TRBV20-1 and TRBJ1-3; no reliable D call. Trimming shortened V by 3 bases and J by 3 bases, and 6 bases separated the two germline ends. Germline V gene lookup returns CDR1 DFQATT and CDR2 SNEGSKA (reference sequence). CDR3 length: 12 amino acids. CDR3 DNA sequence: TGCAGTGCTAGTGGGGATGGAAACACCATATATTTT. Residues: CSASGDGNTIYF.

Here the CDR3 reads CATLRKTQYF. The CDR3 nucleotides are TGCGCCACCCTAAGGAAGACCCAGTACTTC. The J gene is TRBJ2-5, the V gene TRBV10-1; D unclear. The CDR3 is 10 residues long. Germline-derived CDR1 and CDR2 are WNHNN and SYGVQD (reference sequence). The germline V and J ends were trimmed by 10 bases and 6 bases, with 9 bases remaining between them.

At least ten counts were recorded for this clonotype. V gene TRBV7-3 combines with J gene TRBJ1-2; TRBD1 matches 8 bases. V shed 5 bases and J 6 bases; nucleotides not matched to a gene: 5. The length of the CDR3 is 13 residues. Germline loops: CDR1 SGHTA, CDR2 FQGTGA. The CDR3 loop is CASSPSTGDGYTF. CDR3 coding DNA: TGTGCCAGCAGCCCGTCGACAGGGGATGGCTACACCTTC.

This clonotype was observed a handful of times. The gene calls are TRBV30 and TRBJ1-5; tentatively, D is TRBD1 (6 bases). V lost 2 bases and J 6 bases, leaving 11 bases between the germline ends. CDR1 and CDR2 from the germline V gene are GTSNPN and SVGIG (reference sequence). CDR3 length: 13 residues. The CDR3 protein is CAWSHRGAQPQHF. CDR3 coding DNA: TGTGCCTGGAGTCATAGGGGGGCTCAGCCCCAGCATTTT.

The chain joins TRBV20-1 to TRBJ1-6; D ambiguous. The CDR3 extends over 8 amino acids. Germline lookup yields CDR1 DFQATT and CDR2 SNEGSKA (reference sequence). V dropped 7 bases and J dropped 18 bases, with 10 bases sitting between them. The CDR3 bases are TGCAGTGGTAGGACGGACCACTTT. It is translated as CSGRTDHF.

CDR3 DNA: TGTGCCAGTCGTGTAACAGGGGCTGCCGGGGAGCTGTTTTTT. Protein: CASRVTGAAGELFF. This chain connects TRBV19 to TRBJ2-2; 7 bases agree with TRBD1. With V trimmed by 8 bases and J by 6 bases, 9 bases remained unmatched. CDR3 length: 14 amino acids. CDR1 and CDR2 from the germline V gene are LNHDA and SQIVND (reference sequence).

Of note for this clonotype: Just one base apart from a much larger clone, this may be a read error. This chain joins TRBV6-1 and TRBJ2-2; TRBD2 agrees at 14 bases. This CDR3 has 16 amino acids. With 11 bases clipped from V and 1 base from J, the junction kept 6 bases outside the gene matches. CDR1 is MNHNS, CDR2 SASEGT, per germline. The CDR3 reads CAGEGLAGENTGELFF. The CDR3 DNA is TGTGCCGGGGAGGGACTAGCGGGGGAGAACACCGGGGAGCTGTTTTTT.

Ten or more counts support this clonotype. The V gene is TRBV6-1, the J gene TRBJ2-1, with 7 nucleotides matching TRBD2. CDR3 size: 14 residues. The V gene end was trimmed by 5 bases and the J gene end by 10 bases; junction bases not matched to a gene: 11. Germline V gene lookup returns CDR1 MNHNS and CDR2 SASEGT. CDR3 sequence (DNA): TGTGCCAGCAGTTCACCGACTGGGACTAACGAGCAGTTCTTC. Translation gives CASSSPTGTNEQFF.

This clonotype was recorded many times. The V gene is TRBV20-1, the J gene TRBJ2-3; 8 bases map to TRBD2. The length of the CDR3 is 16 residues. With V trimmed by 3 bases and J by 3 bases, 11 bases remained unmatched. From germline, CDR1 is DFQATT and CDR2 SNEGSKA (reference sequence). In nucleotides, the CDR3 is TGCAGTGCTAGGGGGGTGTCGGGAGGGCCGACAGATACGCAGTATTTT. Its protein product is CSARGVSGGPTDTQYF.

There are a few counts of this clonotype. The chain links TRBV9 to TRBJ2-3; D gene ambiguous. Germline CDR1 is SGDLS and CDR2 is YYNGEE. V was shortened by 0 bases and J by 1 base, with 6 bases between the two germline ends. The CDR3 covers 14 residues. For the CDR3, the DNA is TGTGCCAGCAGCGTAGCATCCGGCACAGATACGCAGTATTTT. Amino acid sequence: CASSVASGTDTQYF.

The chain couples TRBV19 to TRBJ2-6, with D unresolved. This CDR3 has 14 amino acids. In germline, CDR1 is LNHDA, CDR2 SQIVND (reference sequence). The V and J ends lost 5 bases and 0 bases respectively, with 5 bases between them. The CDR3 protein is CASSVFSGANVLTF. The CDR3 DNA reads as TGTGCCAGTAGTGTCTTCTCTGGGGCCAACGTCCTGACTTTC.

This clonotype appeared many times. The chain recombines TRBV11-2 with TRBJ2-5; possibly TRBD2 for D (6 bases). V dropped 1 base and J dropped 5 bases, with 14 bases sitting between them. There are 15 residues in the CDR3. Germline V gene sequence: CDR1 SGHAT, CDR2 FQNNGV. The CDR3 protein is CASSLVEGGMETQYF. The CDR3 nucleotides are TGTGCCAGCAGCTTAGTGGAGGGAGGAATGGAGACCCAGTACTTC.

The sample holds many counts of this clonotype. The rearrangement uses TRBV12-3 or TRBV12-4 and TRBJ2-5; 7 bases map to TRBD1. After removal of 2 bases from V and 5 bases from J, the junction contained 11 bases not matched to a gene. The CDR3 totals 16 residues. The CDR3, as DNA: TGTGCCAGCAGTTTATTATATACAGGGGCGATGGAGACCCAGTACTTC. It codes for CASSLLYTGAMETQYF.

In its sample, this clonotype was seen many times. V gene TRBV12-3 or TRBV12-4 combines with J gene TRBJ1-1; D might be TRBD1 (6 bases). There are 15 residues in the CDR3. Trimming removed 3 bases at V and 1 base at J, with 12 bases between. This chain's CDR3 is CASSFARGSNTEAFF. In DNA form, the CDR3 reads TGTGCCAGCAGTTTTGCTAGGGGGTCGAACACTGAAGCTTTCTTT.

In this sample, this clonotype turned up a few times. The V and J genes are TRBV7-3 and TRBJ1-5; no clear D gene. Trimming shortened V by 8 bases and J by 0 bases, and 14 bases separated the two germline ends. This CDR3 contains 15 residues. Per the germline V gene, CDR1 is SGHTA and CDR2 is FQGTGA. In nucleotides, the CDR3 is TGTGCCAGCGGTCCAGGAGGGTATAGCAATCAGCCCCAGCATTTT. Its protein is CASGPGGYSNQPQHF. The full variable domain, its missing parts supplied by reference TRBV7-3 and TRBJ1-5, is GAGVSQTPSNKVTEKGKYVELRCDPISGHTALYWYRQSLGQGPEFLIYFQGTGAADDSGLPNDRFFAVRPEGSVSTLKIQRTERGDSAVYLCASGPGGYSNQPQHFGDGTRLSIL.

The V call is TRBV19, the J call TRBJ2-1; 9 bases are shared with TRBD1. Germline V gene sequence: CDR1 LNHDA, CDR2 SQIVND (reference sequence). Unmatched junction bases numbered 8, after V lost 5 bases and J lost 3 bases. This CDR3 spans 16 amino acids. In nucleotides, the CDR3 is TGTGCCAGTAGTCCGAACCGGGACAGGGACTACAATGAGCAGTTCTTC. Residues: CASSPNRDRDYNEQFF.

In DNA form, the CDR3 reads TGTGCCACCAGTGATCCTAATTCGGCATCCTACAATGAGCAGTTCTTC. This gives the protein CATSDPNSASYNEQFF. The genes are TRBV24-1 and TRBJ2-1; D gene ambiguous. Germline V gene lookup returns CDR1 KGHDR and CDR2 SFDVKD. V dropped 3 bases and J dropped 1 base, with 12 bases sitting between them. The CDR3 consists of 16 residues.

The chain has TRBV6-1 and TRBJ2-1; D gene unclear. V shed 8 bases and J shed 4 bases, with 12 bases lying between them. Germline values: CDR1 MNHNS, CDR2 SASEGT. The CDR3 loop spans 13 amino acids. The CDR3 here is CASCRTLYNEQFF. CDR3 DNA: TGTGCCAGCTGCCGGACGTTATACAATGAGCAGTTCTTC.